The 8 T cell receptor beta chains below all came from one sample that was sequenced in a study of T cell responses to AZD1222 COVID-19 vaccine. TCRdb keeps only in-frame clones here, not all; method: immunoSEQ multiplex PCR. The repertoire holds 150,000 or so clones, with roughly nine tenths as singletons. The sample consisted of peripheral blood, taken 28 days after the second AZD1222 dose. Source of these receptors: an adult who received the AZD1222 COVID-19 vaccine.

This chain joins TRBV6-2 or TRBV6-3 and TRBJ1-4; D is ambiguous. The germline V gene encodes CDR1 MNHEY and CDR2 SVGEGT. V dropped 0 bases and J dropped 0 bases, with 8 bases sitting between them. This CDR3 is 16 amino acids long. This CDR3 reads CASSYSEGSTNEKLFF. DNA of the CDR3: TGTGCCAGCAGTTACTCCGAGGGATCAACTAATGAAAAACTGTTTTTT.

The count of this clone is one. The chain is built from TRBV5-4 and TRBJ1-1; D may be TRBD1 (6 bases). The CDR3 spans 15 residues. Looked up from germline, CDR1 is SGHNT and CDR2 is YYREEE (reference sequence). With 0 bases removed from V and 4 bases from J, the gap between germline ends came to 13 bases. The CDR3 loop reads CASSLAGAVGTEAFF. The CDR3, as DNA: TGTGCCAGCAGCTTGGCGGGGGCGGTAGGCACTGAAGCTTTCTTT.

The CDR3 reads CASSLVLGNRLNTIYF. The CDR3 coding sequence is TGTGCCAGCAGCTTAGTGTTGGGGAATCGGTTGAACACCATATATTTT. The gene calls are TRBV7-2 and TRBJ1-3; D gene unclear. Trimming took off 1 base at V and 7 bases at J, with 17 bases between the two ends. Germline V lookup: CDR1 SGHTA, CDR2 FQGNSA. The length of the CDR3 is 16 residues.

The chain has TRBV30 and TRBJ1-3; 7 nucleotides match TRBD1. With 6 bases clipped from V and 4 bases from J, the junction kept 6 bases outside the gene matches. The germline V gene has CDR1 GTSNPN and CDR2 SVGIG (reference sequence). The length of the CDR3 is 13 residues. This CDR3 is CACGQDGGNTIYF. The CDR3 DNA is TGTGCCTGCGGACAGGACGGAGGAAACACCATATATTTT.

The genes are TRBV30 and TRBJ1-2; no clear D. The CDR3 loop spans 14 amino acids. Germline CDR1 GTSNPN, CDR2 SVGIG (reference sequence). V shed 0 bases and J shed 4 bases, with 12 bases lying between them. CDR3 in amino acids: CAWSVPGPPYGYTF. The CDR3 region has the DNA TGTGCCTGGAGTGTACCCGGGCCCCCCTATGGCTACACCTTC.

V gene TRBV5-1 combines with J gene TRBJ1-1; D gene ambiguous. This CDR3 region has 14 residues. CDR1 and CDR2 (germline): SGHRS, YFSETQ. The V gene lost 2 bases and the J gene lost 1 base, with 9 bases spanning the gap. CDR3 sequence: CASSFVGENTEAFF. Here the CDR3 DNA reads TGCGCCAGCAGCTTTGTAGGAGAGAACACTGAAGCTTTCTTT.

The rearrangement joins TRBV6-2 or TRBV6-3 to TRBJ2-2; no firm D call. The CDR3 runs to 15 residues. Trimming cost V 1 base and J 5 bases, with 11 bases left between them. In germline, CDR1 is MNHEY, CDR2 SVGEGT. CDR3 coding DNA: TGTGCCAGCAGTTACTTCAATCAGTGGACCGGGGAGCTGTTTTTT. Encoded protein: CASSYFNQWTGELFF.

The chain couples TRBV9 to TRBJ2-2; possible D gene TRBD1, 5 bases. This CDR3 contains 12 residues. Per the germline V gene, CDR1 is SGDLS and CDR2 is YYNGEE. Between the trimmed V and J ends, which lost 7 bases and 6 bases, there was a span of 10 bases. The CDR3 here is CASRIGAGELFF. The CDR3 DNA reads as TGTGCCAGCCGCATAGGGGCCGGGGAGCTGTTTTTT.